This TCR beta chain derives from a study of graft-versus-host responses after intestinal transplantation. For the study at large: All recipients were transplanted with multivisceral, liver-intestinal, or isolated intestinal grafts. After anti-thymocyte globulin induction, recipients took tacrolimus and steroids for around three years.

CDR3 length equals 17 residues. V was pared by 2 bases and J by 1 base, with 17 bases between. Germline lookup yields CDR1 SGHRS and CDR2 YFSETQ. This clone was observed a few times. Its antigen is undetermined. Study outcomes and limitations: Early post-transplant HvG declines tracked with peak circulating GvH clone levels. GvH clones surfaced in recipient marrow, some emerging earlier in ileum or blood.

Some clones are missing from TCRdb's copy, which holds only in-frame ones; the method was immunoSEQ multiplex PCR. This sample carries roughly 8,600 clones, just under 95% of them seen once, and the ten largest clones take about 1.5%. This chain connects TRBV5-1 to TRBJ2-3; the D gene could be TRBD1 or TRBD2 (6 bases each). This TCR derives from a human patient who received an intestinal transplant, so some T cells may come from the graft donor. The material sequenced was PBMCs, taken about 30 days after intestinal transplant. This CDR3 reads CASSLKIFRGGTDTQYF. In nucleotides, the CDR3 is TGCGCCAGCAGCTTAAAGATTTTTAGGGGGGGCACAGATACGCAGTATTTT.